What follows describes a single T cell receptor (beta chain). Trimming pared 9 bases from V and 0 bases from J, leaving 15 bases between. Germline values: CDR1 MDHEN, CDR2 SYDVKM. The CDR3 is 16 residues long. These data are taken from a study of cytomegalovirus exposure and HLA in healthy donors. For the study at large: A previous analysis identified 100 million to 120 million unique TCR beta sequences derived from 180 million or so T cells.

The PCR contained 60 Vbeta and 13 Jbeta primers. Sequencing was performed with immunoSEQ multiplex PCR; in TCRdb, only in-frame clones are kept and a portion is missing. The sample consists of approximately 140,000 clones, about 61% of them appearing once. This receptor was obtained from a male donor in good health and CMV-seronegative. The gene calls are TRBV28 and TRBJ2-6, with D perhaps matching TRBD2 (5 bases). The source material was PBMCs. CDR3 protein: CASFGKSASGANVLTF. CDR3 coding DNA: TGTGCCAGTTTCGGGAAAAGCGCCTCTGGGGCCAACGTCCTGACTTTC.